This T cell receptor (beta chain) was captured in a study of spatial heterogeneity in lung cancer. Trimming left V 0 bases short and J 3 bases short, with 7 bases between. CDR1 and CDR2 (germline): KGHSH, LQKENI. The CDR3 spans 14 residues. Individually, TCR cDNA molecules were each labelled with a unique molecular identifier. TCRdb processed the 5' RACE reads anew with MiXCR; each CDR3 protein has one entry. The table includes 60,000 to 65,000 distinct CDR3 sequences, around 8.4% detected once. The time point was: sample taken at primary tumor resection. Unsorted whole RNA of tumor, nontumor lung or frozen PBMC was sequenced.

This rearrangement joins TRBV18 to TRBJ2-3, with no clear D. Sequenced here: PBMCs, sampled at surgery. This TCR was sampled from a female donor with early-stage non-small cell lung cancer. CDR3 sequence: CASSPPGETDTQYF. In DNA, the CDR3 is TGTGCCAGCTCACCACCGGGTGAGACAGATACGCAGTATTTT. The whole variable domain, remainder taken from reference TRBV18 and TRBJ2-3, is NAGVMQNPRHLVRRRGQEARLRCSPMKGHSHVYWYRQLPEEGLKFMVYLQKENIIDESGMPKERFSAEFPKEGPSILRIQQVVRGDSAAYFCASSPPGETDTQYFGPGTRLTVL.